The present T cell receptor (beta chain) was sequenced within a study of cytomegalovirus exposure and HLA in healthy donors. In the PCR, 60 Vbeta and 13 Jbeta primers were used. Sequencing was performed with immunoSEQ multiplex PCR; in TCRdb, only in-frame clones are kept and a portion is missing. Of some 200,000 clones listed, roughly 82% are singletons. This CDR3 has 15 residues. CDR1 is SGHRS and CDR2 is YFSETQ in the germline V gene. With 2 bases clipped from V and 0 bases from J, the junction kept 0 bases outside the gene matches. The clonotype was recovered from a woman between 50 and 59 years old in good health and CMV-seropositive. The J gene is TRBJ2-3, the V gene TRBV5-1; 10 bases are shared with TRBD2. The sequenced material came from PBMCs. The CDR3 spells CASSFSGGSTDTQYF. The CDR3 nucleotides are TGCGCCAGCAGCTTTAGCGGGGGGAGCACAGATACGCAGTATTTT.